The 20 T cell receptor beta chains below were found in one sample sequenced in a study of CD8+ T cells in alopecia areata. Sorting of pooled cutaneous lymph node cells used CD4, CD8alpha, NKG2D, NKG2ACE and other markers. RNA was extracted and reverse transcribed into cDNA as the sequencing template. This table comes from immunoSEQ multiplex PCR, and its TCRdb copy is limited to in-frame clones, with some not included. This sample carries under 350,000 clones, none of them present only once. The sample was CD4+ T cells sorted from a lymph node. These TCRs come from a C3H/HeJ mouse with alopecia areata. The MHC haplotype recorded for the strain is H2-k.

Only a few counts were recorded for this clone. Genes here carry mouse names. The CDR3 end falls 4 residues outside the read, so it is completed with the germline J gene. The chain is built from TRBV5 and TRBJ2-2, with D maybe TRBD1 (6 bases). Germline CDR1 is LGHNA and CDR2 is YNLKQL (reference sequence). The V gene lost 3 bases and the J gene lost 0 bases, with 14 bases spanning the gap. This CDR3 contains 17 residues. The CDR3: CASSHVGQKSNTGQLYF. The sequenced CDR3 bases are TGTGCCAGCAGCCATGTAGGACAGAAATCAAACACCGGG.

Concerning this clone itself: Any gene name here is a mouse gene name. The CDR3 end lies 4 residues beyond the end of the read and is filled in from the germline J gene. Other DNA sequences in the same sample also yield this CDR3. The chain couples TRBV13-1 to TRBJ1-2; D might be TRBD1 (5 bases). CDR3 size: 15 residues. Trimming removed 0 bases at V and 0 bases at J, with 9 bases between. From germline, CDR1 is NSHNY and CDR2 SYGAGN. CDR3 in amino acids: CASSDAGQTNSDYTF. The CDR3 bases that were read are TGTGCCAGCAGTGATGCTGGACAAACAAACTCC.

This clone was seen more than once but under ten times. Genes and germline are mouse. The CDR3 loop reads CASGDVRGDTQYF. Incomplete CDR3 DNA: TGTGCCAGCGGTGATGTAAGGGGTGAC. This chain joins TRBV13-2 and TRBJ2-5; maybe TRBD1 (5 bases). From the germline J gene comes the end of the CDR3, since the read stops 4 residues before it. Germline CDR1 and CDR2: NNHNN and SYGAGS (reference sequence). This CDR3 is 13 amino acids long.

This clone was seen more than once but under ten times. Gene names and germline refer to mouse. The read is 4 residues too short to cover the CDR3 end, so that end is filled in from the germline J gene. V is TRBV13-1 and J is TRBJ1-1, with TRBD1 as a possible D gene (5 bases). The germline V and J ends were trimmed by 0 bases and 1 base, with 10 bases remaining between them. CDR3 length: 15 residues. CDR1 and CDR2 (germline): NSHNY, SYGAGN. The CDR3 is CASSDAWGRNTEVFF. The CDR3 DNA, read in part, is TGTGCCAGCAGTGATGCCTGGGGGAGGAACACA.

To note about this clone: The gene names here belong to mouse. With the read ending 4 residues before the CDR3 end, the germline J gene is used to fill in that end. The J gene is TRBJ1-1, the V gene TRBV1, with TRBD1 identical over 7 bases. The ends lost 3 bases at V and 1 base at J; junction bases unmatched: 2. The CDR3 is made up of 14 amino acids. From germline, CDR1 is NSQYPW and CDR2 LRSPGD (reference sequence). CDR3 protein: CTCSATGLNTEVFF. The DNA read from the CDR3 is TGCACCTGCAGTGCGACAGGGCTAAACACA.

About this clone: Gene names are the mouse ones. From the germline J gene comes the end of the CDR3, since the read stops 4 residues before it. The rearrangement links TRBV14 to TRBJ1-1; 7 nucleotides align to TRBD1. J lost 0 bases, V lost 5 bases, and 7 bases had no gene match. CDR1 SGHDT and CDR2 FRDEAV come from the germline V gene. This CDR3 has 15 residues. Partial CDR3 DNA: TGTGCCAGCAGAACCCCCGGGACAGCAAACACA. This translates into CASRTPGTANT. The full CDR3 sequence reads CASRTPGTANTEVFF. Based on the CDR3 plus reference TRBV14 and TRBJ1-1, the full variable domain is EAGVTQSPRYAVLQEGQAVSFWCDPISGHDTLYWYQQPRDQGPQLLVYFRDEAVIDNSQLPSDRFSAVRPKGTNSTLKIQSAKQGDTATYLCASRTPGTANTEVFFGKGTRLTVV.

This clone appeared a few times. Genes and germline are mouse. Incomplete CDR3 DNA: TGTGCCAGCAGTCACCGGGACATCTAT. Translating gives CASSHRDIY. The entire CDR3 protein reads CASSHRDIYEQYF. The chain uses TRBV13-1 and TRBJ2-7; D might be TRBD1 (6 bases). The read terminates 4 residues ahead of where the CDR3 ends, so the germline J gene completes it. Germline V gives CDR1 NSHNY, CDR2 SYGAGN. Trimming took 4 bases from V and 3 from J, leaving 11 bases between them. This CDR3 contains 13 residues.

Concerning this clone itself: Mouse germline and gene names are used. The read ends 4 residues shy of where the CDR3 ends; the end is completed using the germline J gene. The V gene is TRBV1, the J gene TRBJ1-2; 12 bases are shared with TRBD1. Germline values: CDR1 NSQYPW, CDR2 LRSPGD (reference sequence). This CDR3 spans 15 amino acids. This CDR3 is CTCSAEGTGGGDYTF. Partial CDR3 DNA: TGCACCTGCAGTGCAGAAGGGACAGGGGGCGGC. Looking up the rest from reference TRBV1 and TRBJ1-2 gives the full variable domain: VTLLEQNPRWRLVPRGQAVNLRCILKNSQYPWMSWYQQDLQKQLQWLFTLRSPGDKEVKSLPGADYLATRVTDTELRLQVANMSQGRTLYCTCSAEGTGGGDYTFGSGTRLLVI.

To note about this clone: It may be a read error: a sequence one base away is much more abundant. The listed genes are named as in mouse. Read data end 4 residues before the CDR3 end; the end is taken from the germline J gene. Additional DNA sequences in this sample encode the identical CDR3. The gene calls are TRBV13-1 and TRBJ2-1; the D gene is possibly TRBD2 (6 bases). The CDR3 totals 14 residues. CDR1 is NSHNY and CDR2 is SYGAGN in the germline V gene. V was shortened by 1 base and J by 3 bases, with 8 bases between the two germline ends. The CDR3 protein is CASSDPGGYAEQFF. The CDR3 bases that were read are TGTGCCAGCAGTGATCCGGGGGGCTATGCT.

About this clone itself: Gene names and germline refer to mouse. The observed sequence ends 4 residues before the CDR3 terminus, with the missing tail filled in from the germline J gene. The rearrangement joins TRBV19 to TRBJ2-1; D not certain. V lost 2 bases to trimming and J lost 3 bases, with 6 bases between them. This CDR3 is built from 13 residues. Germline V CDR1 and CDR2: FNHDT, SITEND (reference sequence). The CDR3 spells CASSMNSYAEQFF. The DNA read from the CDR3 is TGTGCCAGCAGTATGAACAGCTATGCT. The entire variable domain, with the rest obtained from reference TRBV19 and TRBJ2-1, is as follows: GGIITQTPKFLIGQEGQKLTLKCQQNFNHDTMYWYRQDSGKGLRLIYYSITENDLQKGDLSEGYDASREKKSSFSLTVTSAQKNEMAVFLCASSMNSYAEQFFGPGTRLTVL.

Notes on this clone: Gene names and germline match the mouse. The missing CDR3 end, 4 residues past where the read stops, is filled in from the germline J gene. V gene TRBV31 combines with J gene TRBJ1-2; unclear D gene. Germline CDR1 is GKSSPN and CDR2 is SITVG. This CDR3 has 12 residues. Deletions cut 7 bases from V and 0 bases from J, with 9 bases between. The covered CDR3 bases are TGTGCCTCAGGCCATCCAAACTCC. Its translation is CASGHPNS. The whole CDR3 reads CASGHPNSDYTF.

For this clone: The gene symbols are mouse symbols. The read ends 4 residues before the CDR3 terminus; that terminus is restored from the germline J gene. This sequence joins TRBV2 and TRBJ2-7; 7 bases fit TRBD1. The CDR3 length is 15 residues. After removal of 0 bases from V and 2 bases from J, the junction contained 4 bases not matched to a gene. Germline V gene data show CDR1 as LGHNA and CDR2 as YSYQKL. This CDR3 reads CASSQDGQGAYEQYF. CDR3 DNA (partial): TGTGCCAGCAGCCAAGATGGGCAGGGGGCCTAT.

Of note for this clone: Mouse gene names and germline throughout. The sequenced fragment ends 3 residues before the CDR3 boundary, so the rest is inferred from the germline J gene. The same CDR3 arises from other DNA sequences in this sample as well. This chain connects TRBV19 to TRBJ1-6; 8 bases map to TRBD1. TRBJ1-6 is an open reading frame, and its role is uncertain. The CDR3 is made up of 15 amino acids. Germline CDR1 FNHDT, CDR2 SITEND (reference sequence). The V segment lost 6 bases and the J segment 6 bases; nucleotides outside the gene matches: 8. Incomplete CDR3 DNA: TGTGCCAGCACCCGTCAGGGGGCGGGTAATTCGCCC. This gives the protein CASTRQGAGNSP. From start to end, the CDR3 is CASTRQGAGNSPLYF.

Note on this clone: Gene names and germline match the mouse. The CDR3 end falls 4 residues outside the read, so it is completed with the germline J gene. V and J are TRBV19 and TRBJ2-7; 12 nucleotides line up with TRBD1. CDR3 length: 16 residues. The germline V gene encodes CDR1 FNHDT and CDR2 SITEND (reference sequence). V dropped 4 bases and J dropped 0; count of bases not matched to a gene: 5. CDR3 loop: CASSPPGQGASYEQYF. Partial CDR3 DNA: TGTGCCAGCAGTCCTCCGGGACAGGGGGCCTCCTAT.

In this sample, this clone turned up many times. Gene names and germline refer to mouse. The read ends 4 residues early relative to the CDR3; the germline J gene fills the gap. The same CDR3 arises from other DNA sequences in this sample as well. This chain links TRBV31 with TRBJ1-2; 7 bases align to TRBD1. V lost 0 bases, J lost 3 bases, and 1 base stayed unmatched. The CDR3 spans 13 residues. Germline CDR1 reads GKSSPN; CDR2 reads SITVG. CDR3 DNA, as far as it was read: TGTGCCTGGAGTCTAGACAGGGACTCC. Translated, it gives CAWSLDRDS. The complete CDR3 sequence is CAWSLDRDSDYTF.

This clone was seen more than once but under ten times. Here the gene names and germline are mouse. The read ends 4 residues early relative to the CDR3; the germline J gene fills the gap. The genes are TRBV5 and TRBJ2-7; 10 nucleotides agree with TRBD2. Germline values: CDR1 LGHNA, CDR2 YNLKQL (reference sequence). The CDR3 length is 14 residues. The CDR3 sequence: CASSQLGGRDEQYF. The CDR3 DNA, read in part, is TGTGCCAGCAGCCAACTGGGGGGGCGCGAT.

Of note for this clone: The genes and germline here are from mouse. The CDR3 extends 4 residues past the end of the read, so its final part is completed from the germline J gene. The chain recombines TRBV13-1 with TRBJ2-1; 7 positions match TRBD2. This CDR3 comprises 15 residues. The V and J ends lost 3 bases and 3 bases, in that order; junction bases with no gene match: 6. From germline, CDR1 is NSHNY and CDR2 SYGAGN. Partial CDR3 DNA: TGTGCCAGCAGTGGGCCCGGGACTGTCTATGCT. It codes for CASSGPGTVYA. The entire CDR3 reads CASSGPGTVYAEQFF.

About this clone itself: Gene names are mouse gene names. The read terminates 4 residues ahead of where the CDR3 ends, so the germline J gene completes it. The chain joins TRBV13-1 to TRBJ2-7; D is unclear. The ends were cut back, 5 bases at V and 2 bases at J, with 11 bases in the middle. This CDR3 spans 13 amino acids. The V gene's germline CDR1 is NSHNY and CDR2 SYGAGN. Incomplete CDR3 DNA: TGTGCCAGCAGCCAATATTTCGCCTAT. Amino acids: CASSQYFAY. The whole CDR3 reads CASSQYFAYEQYF.

A remark on this clone: The genes and germline here are from mouse. The CDR3 goes on 4 residues after the read ends, and that part is filled in from the germline J gene. The rearrangement links TRBV19 to TRBJ2-7; 11 bases map to TRBD2. The CDR3 runs to 15 residues. Per germline, CDR1 FNHDT and CDR2 SITEND (reference sequence). The CDR3 region is CASSQTGGAAYEQYF. The sequenced CDR3 bases are TGTGCCAGCAGTCAAACTGGGGGGGCCGCTTAT.

Note on this clone: The germline and genes are mouse ones. Read sequence stops 4 residues before the CDR3 end, and the germline J gene provides the missing end. The genes are TRBV1 and TRBJ2-3, with D possibly being TRBD2 (7 bases). Germline V CDR1 and CDR2: NSQYPW, LRSPGD (reference sequence). Between the trimmed V and J ends, which lost 6 bases and 2 bases, there was a span of 9 bases. This CDR3 region has 13 residues. Incomplete CDR3 DNA: TGCACCTGCAGGGGGGGCGATGCAGAA. Translation gives CTCRGGDAE. The entire CDR3 protein reads CTCRGGDAETLYF. The full variable domain, rest sourced from reference TRBV1 and TRBJ2-3, is VTLLEQNPRWRLVPRGQAVNLRCILKNSQYPWMSWYQQDLQKQLQWLFTLRSPGDKEVKSLPGADYLATRVTDTELRLQVANMSQGRTLYCTCRGGDAETLYFGSGTRLTVL.